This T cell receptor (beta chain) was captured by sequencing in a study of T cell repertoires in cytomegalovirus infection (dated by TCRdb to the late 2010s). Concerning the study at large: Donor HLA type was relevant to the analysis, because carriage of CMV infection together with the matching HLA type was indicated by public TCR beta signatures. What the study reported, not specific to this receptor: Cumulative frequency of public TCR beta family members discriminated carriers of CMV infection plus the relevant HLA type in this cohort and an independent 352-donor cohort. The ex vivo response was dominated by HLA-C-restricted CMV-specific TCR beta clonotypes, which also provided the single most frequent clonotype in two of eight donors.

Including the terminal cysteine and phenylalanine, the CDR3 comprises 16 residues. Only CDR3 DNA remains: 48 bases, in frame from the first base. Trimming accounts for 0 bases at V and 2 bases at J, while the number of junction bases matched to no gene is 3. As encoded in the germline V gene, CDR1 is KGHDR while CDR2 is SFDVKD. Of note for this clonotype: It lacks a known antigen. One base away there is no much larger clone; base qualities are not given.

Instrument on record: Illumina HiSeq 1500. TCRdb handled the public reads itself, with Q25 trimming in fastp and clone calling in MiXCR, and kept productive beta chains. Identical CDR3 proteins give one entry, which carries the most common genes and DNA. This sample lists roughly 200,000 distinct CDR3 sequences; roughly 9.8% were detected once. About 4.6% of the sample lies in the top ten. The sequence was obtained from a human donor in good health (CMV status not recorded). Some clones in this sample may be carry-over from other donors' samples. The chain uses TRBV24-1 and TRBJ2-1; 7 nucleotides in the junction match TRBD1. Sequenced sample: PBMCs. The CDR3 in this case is CATSDLTGETYNEQFF. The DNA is TGTGCCACCAGTGATTTGACAGGGGAAACCTACAATGAGCAGTTCTTC.